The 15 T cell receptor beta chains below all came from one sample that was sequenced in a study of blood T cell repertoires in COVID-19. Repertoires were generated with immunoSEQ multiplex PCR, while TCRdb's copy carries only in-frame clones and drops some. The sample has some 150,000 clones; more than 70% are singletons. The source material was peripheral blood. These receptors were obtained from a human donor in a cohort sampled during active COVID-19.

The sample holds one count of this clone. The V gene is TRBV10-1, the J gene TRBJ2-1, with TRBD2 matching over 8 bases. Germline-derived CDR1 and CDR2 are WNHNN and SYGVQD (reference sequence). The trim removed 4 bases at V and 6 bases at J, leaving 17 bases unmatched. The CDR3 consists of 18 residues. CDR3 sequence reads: CASSGMYSGLEFCNEQFF. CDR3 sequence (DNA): TGCGCCAGCAGTGGGATGTACTCGGGACTAGAATTCTGCAATGAGCAGTTCTTC.

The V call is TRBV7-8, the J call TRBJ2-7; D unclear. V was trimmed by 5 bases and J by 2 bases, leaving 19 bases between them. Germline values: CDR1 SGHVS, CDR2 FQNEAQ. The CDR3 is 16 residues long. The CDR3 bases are TGTGCCAGCAGCCCCTCGACCCCGGAGAGCCCCTACGAGCAGTACTTC. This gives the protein CASSPSTPESPYEQYF. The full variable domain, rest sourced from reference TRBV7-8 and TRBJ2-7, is GAGVSQSPRYKVAKRGQDVALRCDPISGHVSLFWYQQALGQGPEFLTYFQNEAQLDKSGLPSDRFFAERPEGSVSTLKIQRTQQEDSAVYLCASSPSTPESPYEQYFGPGTRLTVT.

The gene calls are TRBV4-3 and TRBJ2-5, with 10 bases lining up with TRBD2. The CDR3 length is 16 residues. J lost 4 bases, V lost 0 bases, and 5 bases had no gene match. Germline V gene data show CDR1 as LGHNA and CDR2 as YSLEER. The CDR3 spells CASSQEASGGAETQYF. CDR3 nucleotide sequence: TGCGCCAGCAGCCAAGAAGCCAGCGGGGGGGCAGAGACCCAGTACTTC.

Here the CDR3 reads CASSAISGAGYTF. CDR3 sequence (DNA): TGTGCCAGCAGTGCCATTTCAGGGGCCGGCTACACCTTC. V and J are TRBV25-1 and TRBJ1-2, with D possibly TRBD1 on 6 matching bases. Germline CDR1 MGHDK, CDR2 SYGVNS. The CDR3 totals 13 residues. Trimming took off 4 bases at V and 8 bases at J, with 14 bases between the two ends.

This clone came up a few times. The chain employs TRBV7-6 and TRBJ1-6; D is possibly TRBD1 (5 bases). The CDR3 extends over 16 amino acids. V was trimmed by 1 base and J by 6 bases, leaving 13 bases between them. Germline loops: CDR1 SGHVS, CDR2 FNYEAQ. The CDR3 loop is CASSLGPRDINSPLHF. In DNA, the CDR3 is TGTGCCAGCAGCTTAGGACCCAGGGATATTAATTCACCCCTCCACTTT.

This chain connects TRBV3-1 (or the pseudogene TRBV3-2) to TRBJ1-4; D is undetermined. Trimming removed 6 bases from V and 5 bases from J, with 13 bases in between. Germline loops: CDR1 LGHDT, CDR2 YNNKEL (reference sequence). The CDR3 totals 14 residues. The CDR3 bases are TGTGCCAGCAGTGTAAGAACAGCAAATGAAAAACTGTTTTTT. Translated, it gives CASSVRTANEKLFF.

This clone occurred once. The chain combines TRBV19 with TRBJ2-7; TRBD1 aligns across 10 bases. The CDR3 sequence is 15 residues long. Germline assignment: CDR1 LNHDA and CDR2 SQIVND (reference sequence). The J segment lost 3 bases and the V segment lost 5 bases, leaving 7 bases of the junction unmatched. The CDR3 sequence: CASSSGTGARYEQYF. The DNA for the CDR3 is TGTGCCAGTAGTTCCGGGACAGGGGCGCGCTACGAGCAGTACTTC.

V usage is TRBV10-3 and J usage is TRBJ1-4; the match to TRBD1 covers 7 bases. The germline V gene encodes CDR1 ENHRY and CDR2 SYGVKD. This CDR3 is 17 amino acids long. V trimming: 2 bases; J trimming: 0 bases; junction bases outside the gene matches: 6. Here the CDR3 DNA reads TGTGCCATCAGTGAGGAGGCGACAGGGACAACTAATGAAAAACTGTTTTTT. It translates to CAISEEATGTTNEKLFF.

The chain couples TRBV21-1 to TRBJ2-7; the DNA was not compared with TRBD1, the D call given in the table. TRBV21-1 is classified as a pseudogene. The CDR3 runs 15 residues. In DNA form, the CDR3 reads TGTGCCAGCAGCAAAGAGACAGGGTGTACCAACGAGCAGTACTTC. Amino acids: CASSKETGCTNEQYF.

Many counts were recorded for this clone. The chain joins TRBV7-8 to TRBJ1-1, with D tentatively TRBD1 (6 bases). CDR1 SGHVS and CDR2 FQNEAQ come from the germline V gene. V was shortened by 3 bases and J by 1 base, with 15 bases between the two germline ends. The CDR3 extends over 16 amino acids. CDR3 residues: CASSFINREWNTEAFF. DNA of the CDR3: TGTGCCAGCAGCTTTATCAACAGGGAATGGAACACTGAAGCTTTCTTT.

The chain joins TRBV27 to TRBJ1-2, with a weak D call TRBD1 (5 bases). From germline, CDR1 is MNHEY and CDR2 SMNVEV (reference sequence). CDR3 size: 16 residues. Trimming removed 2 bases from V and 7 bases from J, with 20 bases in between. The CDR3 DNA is TGTGCCAGCAGTTTAACTCTGGGGGGGACGTTTGGTGGCTACACCTTC. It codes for CASSLTLGGTFGGYTF.

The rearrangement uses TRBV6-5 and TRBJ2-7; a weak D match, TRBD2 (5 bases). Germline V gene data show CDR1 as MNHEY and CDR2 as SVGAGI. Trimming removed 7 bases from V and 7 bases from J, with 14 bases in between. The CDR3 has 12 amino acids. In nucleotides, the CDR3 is TGTGCCAGCATCCCTAGGTCGGGGGAGCAGTACTTC. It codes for CASIPRSGEQYF.

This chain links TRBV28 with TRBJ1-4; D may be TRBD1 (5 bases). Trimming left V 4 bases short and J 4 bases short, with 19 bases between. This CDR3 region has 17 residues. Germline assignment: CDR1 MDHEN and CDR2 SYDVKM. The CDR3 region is CASSSRGVGALNEKLFF. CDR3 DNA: TGTGCCAGCAGTTCCCGGGGGGTAGGGGCCCTTAATGAAAAACTGTTTTTT.

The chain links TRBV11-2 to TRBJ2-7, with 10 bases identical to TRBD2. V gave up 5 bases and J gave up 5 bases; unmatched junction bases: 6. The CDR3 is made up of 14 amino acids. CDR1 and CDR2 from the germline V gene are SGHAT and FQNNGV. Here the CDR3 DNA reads TGTGCCAGCAGCCTGGGACTAGCGCCGGACGAGCAGTACTTC. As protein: CASSLGLAPDEQYF.

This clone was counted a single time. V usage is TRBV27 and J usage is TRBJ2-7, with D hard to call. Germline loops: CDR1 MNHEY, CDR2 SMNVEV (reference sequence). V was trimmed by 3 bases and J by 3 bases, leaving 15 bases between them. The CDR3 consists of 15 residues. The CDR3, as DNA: TGTGCCAGCAGTTTGTCACAGCTCCCTCTCTACGAGCAGTACTTC. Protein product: CASSLSQLPLYEQYF.